Below are 19 T cell receptor beta chains sequenced from a single sample in a study of blood T cell repertoires in COVID-19. Profiling relied on immunoSEQ multiplex PCR, and the TCRdb table lists in-frame clones only, not all of them. The top ten clones hold over 8% of a sample with 150,000 to 160,000 clones, 84% of them seen once. Sequencing input: peripheral blood. These receptor sequences come from a woman aged 45-59 years with acute or convalescent COVID-19.

The chain is built from TRBV2 and TRBJ1-4; TRBD1 matches at 7 bases. The germline gives CDR1 SNHLY, CDR2 FYNNEI. The J segment lost 3 bases and the V segment lost 6 bases, leaving 10 bases of the junction unmatched. This CDR3 contains 16 residues. CDR3 sequence reads: CASRGLYRGPNEKLFF. The CDR3 coding sequence is TGTGCCAGCAGAGGGCTGTACAGGGGCCCTAATGAAAAACTGTTTTTT.

This clone came up once. The chain uses TRBV15 and TRBJ1-2; 9 bases are shared with TRBD1. Germline V gene lookup returns CDR1 LNHNV and CDR2 YYDKDF (reference sequence). J lost 2 bases, V lost 5 bases, and 3 bases had no gene match. This CDR3 is 14 amino acids long. The CDR3 sequence: CATSSDRGNYGYTF. CDR3 nucleotide sequence: TGTGCCACCAGCTCTGACAGGGGGAACTATGGCTACACCTTC.

V and J are TRBV9 and TRBJ1-2; possible D gene TRBD1, 5 bases. V was shortened by 0 bases and J by 4 bases, with 13 bases between the two germline ends. Germline CDR1 is SGDLS and CDR2 is YYNGEE. CDR3 length: 15 residues. The CDR3: CASSVGNLRGYGYTF. For the CDR3, the DNA is TGTGCCAGCAGCGTAGGGAATCTAAGGGGCTATGGCTACACCTTC.

The gene calls are TRBV18 and TRBJ2-1; D gene uncertain. Trimming took 1 base from V and 4 from J, leaving 14 bases between them. The germline CDR1 and CDR2 sequences are KGHSH and LQKENI. This CDR3 has 16 amino acids. The CDR3 is CASSPLIKPGYNEQFF. DNA of the CDR3: TGTGCCAGCTCACCACTCATTAAGCCCGGTTACAATGAGCAGTTCTTC.

The rearrangement uses TRBV5-1 and TRBJ2-3; 12 bases align to TRBD2. CDR1 is SGHRS and CDR2 is YFSETQ in the germline V gene. The trim removed 4 bases at V and 3 bases at J, leaving 9 bases unmatched. The CDR3 sequence is 17 residues long. The CDR3 region is CASSVLAGGPVTDTQYF. The CDR3 DNA reads as TGCGCCAGCAGCGTACTAGCGGGGGGACCCGTAACAGATACGCAGTATTTT.

The chain is built from TRBV2 and TRBJ2-7, with 7 bases matching TRBD1. Per the germline V gene, CDR1 is SNHLY and CDR2 is FYNNEI. This CDR3 has 14 residues. V dropped 4 bases and J dropped 6; count of bases not matched to a gene: 9. CDR3: CASSADRAVVEQYF. The CDR3 DNA reads as TGTGCCAGCAGTGCCGACAGGGCGGTGGTCGAGCAGTACTTC. Complete variable domain (other parts from reference TRBV2 and TRBJ2-7): EPEVTQTPSHQVTQMGQEVILRCVPISNHLYFYWYRQILGQKVEFLVSFYNNEISEKSEIFDDQFSVERPDGSNFTLKIRSTKLEDSAMYFCASSADRAVVEQYFGPGTRLTVT.

The DNA for the CDR3 is TGTGCCACCAGCAGAGATCAGGGCGACACTGAAGCTTTCTTT. This sequence encodes CATSRDQGDTEAFF. The V call is TRBV15, the J call TRBJ1-1, with D possibly TRBD1 on 5 matching bases. V lost 0 bases and J lost 3, with 8 bases in between. CDR1 and CDR2 (germline): LNHNV, YYDKDF (reference sequence). The CDR3 spans 14 residues.

The table lists this clone with a few counts. The chain is built from TRBV11-1 and TRBJ2-1; 8 bases are shared with TRBD2. The germline CDR1 and CDR2 sequences are SGHAT and FQDESV (reference sequence). CDR3 length: 14 residues. Unmatched junction bases numbered 6, after V lost 4 bases and J lost 7 bases. This CDR3 is CASSSDSGANEQFF. Here the CDR3 DNA reads TGTGCCAGCAGCTCCGATAGCGGGGCTAATGAGCAGTTCTTC. Drawing the rest from reference TRBV11-1 and TRBJ2-1, the complete variable domain is EAEVAQSPRYKITEKSQAVAFWCDPISGHATLYWYRQILGQGPELLVQFQDESVVDDSQLPKDRFSAERLKGVDSTLKIQPAELGDSAMYLCASSSDSGANEQFFGPGTRLTVL.

V and J are TRBV15 and TRBJ2-7, with 9 bases identical to TRBD2. The V segment lost 0 bases and the J segment 7 bases; nucleotides outside the gene matches: 7. The CDR3 extends over 15 amino acids. Germline CDR1 and CDR2: LNHNV and YYDKDF (reference sequence). CDR3 nucleotide sequence: TGTGCCACCAGCAGAGATTTAGCGGGAGTGCGGGAGCAGTACTTC. The encoded protein is CATSRDLAGVREQYF.

The chain links TRBV5-6 to TRBJ1-2; 7 positions agree with TRBD1. V dropped 0 bases and J dropped 8; count of bases not matched to a gene: 7. From germline, CDR1 is SGHDT and CDR2 YYEEEE. The CDR3 totals 14 residues. As DNA, the CDR3 is TGTGCCAGCAGCTTGGGGGTGACAGGGTCCGGCTACACCTTC. It yields the protein CASSLGVTGSGYTF.

This clone was recorded a few times. This chain links TRBV6-5 with TRBJ1-6, with TRBD1 matching over 9 bases. CDR1 MNHEY and CDR2 SVGAGI come from the germline V gene. There are 15 residues in the CDR3. The junction had 7 bases not matched to a gene; V was cut back by 6 bases and J by 7 bases. The CDR3 protein is CASRPKGQGNSPLHF. The DNA for the CDR3 is TGTGCCAGCAGACCGAAAGGACAGGGGAATTCACCCCTCCACTTT.

The chain recombines TRBV7-2 with TRBJ2-3; TRBD2 matches 7 bases. Germline V gene lookup returns CDR1 SGHTA and CDR2 FQGNSA. V was clipped by 1 base and J by 4 bases; unmatched bases: 5. This CDR3 region has 15 residues. The CDR3 reads CASSLDRRGADTQYF. CDR3 nucleotide sequence: TGTGCCAGCAGCTTAGATCGACGGGGGGCAGATACGCAGTATTTT.

This chain links TRBV19 with TRBJ1-5; tentatively, D is TRBD1 (5 bases). CDR1 is LNHDA, CDR2 SQIVND, per germline (reference sequence). Trimming took off 3 bases at V and 0 bases at J, with 12 bases between the two ends. The CDR3 extends over 16 amino acids. CDR3 nucleotides: TGTGCCAGTAGTATCGACAGTATTTATAGCAATCAGCCCCAGCATTTT. Protein sequence: CASSIDSIYSNQPQHF. The variable domain in full, completed from reference TRBV19 and TRBJ1-5, reads DGGITQSPKYLFRKEGQNVTLSCEQNLNHDAMYWYRQDPGQGLRLIYYSQIVNDFQKGDIAEGYSVSREKKESFPLTVTSAQKNPTAFYLCASSIDSIYSNQPQHFGDGTRLSIL.

The chain carries TRBV11-3 and TRBJ2-1; 8 bases align to TRBD1. The CDR3 covers 15 residues. Germline V gene lookup returns CDR1 SGHNT and CDR2 YENEEA. With V trimmed by 2 bases and J by 8 bases, 8 bases remained unmatched. The CDR3 loop is CASSLSGTGEHEQFF. In DNA form, the CDR3 reads TGTGCCAGCAGCTTATCCGGGACAGGAGAGCATGAGCAGTTCTTC.

This sequence joins TRBV10-2 and TRBJ2-5; 10 positions match TRBD2. The CDR3 has 15 residues. Germline lookup yields CDR1 WSHSY and CDR2 SAAADI. V lost 5 bases and J lost 4; bases outside the gene matches: 7. The CDR3 DNA reads TGCGCCAGCAGTCGTTCTAGCGGGGGTGGAGAGACCCAGTACTTC. It specifies CASSRSSGGGETQYF.

The rearrangement uses TRBV6-5 and TRBJ2-7, with TRBD2 identical over 12 bases. The CDR3 loop spans 16 amino acids. Per the germline V gene, CDR1 is MNHEY and CDR2 is SVGAGI. The V segment lost 2 bases and the J segment 5 bases; nucleotides outside the gene matches: 7. The CDR3: CASSYLAGGSPHEQYF. The DNA of the CDR3 is TGTGCCAGCAGTTACCTAGCGGGAGGGTCCCCCCACGAGCAGTACTTC.

This clone is a singleton in its sample. The chain combines TRBV7-7 with TRBJ2-3; D gene unclear. Looked up from germline, CDR1 is SSHAT and CDR2 is FNYEAQ (reference sequence). V lost 2 bases and J 0 bases, leaving 9 bases between the germline ends. This CDR3 spans 15 amino acids. The CDR3 spells CASSLTGYSTDTQYF. The CDR3 DNA reads as TGTGCCAGCAGCTTAACCGGGTATAGCACAGATACGCAGTATTTT. Variable domain in full (rest from reference TRBV7-7 and TRBJ2-3): GAGVSQSPRYKVTKRGQDVTLRCDPISSHATLYWYQQALGQGPEFLTYFNYEAQPDKSGLPSDRFSAERPEGSISTLTIQRTEQRDSAMYRCASSLTGYSTDTQYFGPGTRLTVL.

This chain joins TRBV9 and TRBJ2-1, with D perhaps matching TRBD2 (6 bases). Germline V gene data show CDR1 as SGDLS and CDR2 as YYNGEE. The V end was cut by 2 bases, the J end by 4 bases, with 10 bases between. The CDR3 covers 14 residues. The CDR3 loop is CASSVSGGYNEQFF. The CDR3 nucleotides are TGTGCCAGCAGCGTGTCCGGGGGTTACAATGAGCAGTTCTTC.

V gene TRBV4-1 combines with J gene TRBJ2-3; 7 nucleotides agree with TRBD1. CDR3 size: 15 residues. V was clipped by 4 bases and J by 4 bases; unmatched bases: 8. CDR1 MGHRA and CDR2 YSYEKL come from the germline V gene. The CDR3 DNA reads as TGCGCCAGCAGCCGCCGACAGGGCTCGGCAGATACGCAGTATTTT. Translated, it gives CASSRRQGSADTQYF.